These 26 T cell receptor beta chains came from one sample sequenced in a study of blood T cell repertoires in COVID-19. The method was immunoSEQ multiplex PCR; TCRdb's version includes in-frame clones alone and lacks a portion of them. The profile shows about 170,000 clones, about 86% of them singletons. The sequenced sample consisted of PBMCs or T cells enriched from blood (not recorded which). Receptors originate from a woman aged 45-65 years in a cohort exposed to, infected with or recovered from COVID-19 (not recorded which).

In its sample, this clone was seen once. The rearrangement links TRBV10-3 to TRBJ1-3; 9 bases are a match to TRBD1. V gave up 0 bases and J gave up 11 bases; unmatched junction bases: 8. Looked up from germline, CDR1 is ENHRY and CDR2 is SYGVKD. The CDR3 has 15 amino acids. The CDR3 region has the DNA TGTGCCATCAGTGAGTCCGTCCCGGGACAGGGACCCATATATTTT. Protein: CAISESVPGQGPIYF.

V is TRBV19 and J is TRBJ2-1; weak D call: TRBD2 (6 bases). The CDR3 has 18 amino acids. V was cut by 10 bases and J by 9 bases, with 34 bases left in between. Germline V lookup: CDR1 LNHDA, CDR2 SQIVND (reference sequence). CDR3: CATRDSKTRPRAHSEQFF. The CDR3 coding sequence is TGTGCCACCCGGGACTCAAAGACTAGACCACGCGCGCATTCTGAGCAGTTCTTC.

The rearrangement uses TRBV5-4 and TRBJ1-1, with unresolved D. This CDR3 region has 15 residues. CDR1 SGHNT and CDR2 YYREEE come from the germline V gene (reference sequence). V lost 4 bases and J lost 5, with 18 bases in between. The CDR3 sequence: CASSDKQPAVTEAFF. In nucleotides, the CDR3 is TGTGCCAGCAGCGACAAACAGCCTGCAGTGACTGAAGCTTTCTTT.

This sequence joins TRBV4-3 and TRBJ2-7; possibly TRBD2 for D (5 bases). The CDR3 length is 14 residues. CDR1 LGHNA and CDR2 YSLEER come from the germline V gene. V was clipped by 0 bases and J by 4 bases, with 10 bases between them. The CDR3 nucleotides are TGCGCCAGCAGCCAAGAGCGGGTGGTATACGAGCAGTACTTC. Translated: CASSQERVVYEQYF.

The chain employs TRBV3-1 (or the pseudogene TRBV3-2) and TRBJ2-7; TRBD1 might be the D (6 bases). The germline V and J ends were trimmed by 1 base and 6 bases, with 13 bases remaining between them. This CDR3 region has 14 residues. CDR1 LGHDT and CDR2 YNNKEL come from the germline V gene (reference sequence). The CDR3 spells CASSQGQGQTEQYF. CDR3 nucleotides: TGTGCCAGCAGCCAAGGTCAGGGGCAGACCGAGCAGTACTTC.

This clone showed up just once. The CDR3 DNA reads as TGCGCCAGCAGCCTACTAGACAATGAGCAGTTCTTC. This gives the protein CASSLLDNEQFF. The chain has TRBV5-1 and TRBJ2-1, with D maybe TRBD2 (5 bases). There are 12 residues in the CDR3. V lost 4 bases and J 5 bases, leaving 7 bases between the germline ends. Germline assignment: CDR1 SGHRS and CDR2 YFSETQ.

The CDR3 DNA reads as TGTGCCAGCAGCTCTAGCTCGACCGGGACTAGTCAGTATTTT. It codes for CASSSSSTGTSQYF. The chain uses TRBV28 and TRBJ2-3; 8 bases line up with TRBD2. This CDR3 region has 14 residues. Germline values: CDR1 MDHEN, CDR2 SYDVKM. J was trimmed by 12 bases and V by 6 bases; bases with no gene match: 14.

The V call is TRBV19, the J call TRBJ1-1; 7 nucleotides line up with TRBD1. Unmatched junction bases numbered 13, after V lost 5 bases and J lost 4 bases. Germline V gene sequence: CDR1 LNHDA, CDR2 SQIVND (reference sequence). There are 16 residues in the CDR3. CDR3 nucleotides: TGTGCCAGTAGTCCCACGGCGGCAGGGGGAGGCACTGAAGCTTTCTTT. It codes for CASSPTAAGGGTEAFF.

The chain links TRBV7-3 to TRBJ2-1; 7 bases match TRBD1. This CDR3 has 15 residues. Unmatched junction bases numbered 6, after V lost 3 bases and J lost 4 bases. Germline V lookup: CDR1 SGHTA, CDR2 FQGTGA. The CDR3 DNA is TGTGCCAGCAGCTTTACAGGGGCCGCTTACAATGAGCAGTTCTTC. Its translation is CASSFTGAAYNEQFF.

This clone was recorded once. This chain uses TRBV19 with TRBJ1-5, with 8 bases identical to TRBD1. The CDR3 has 15 residues. CDR1 and CDR2 (germline): LNHDA, SQIVND (reference sequence). Losses at the gene ends were 5 bases for V and 6 bases for J; bases not matched to a gene: 9. CDR3: CASSSAGTGIQPQHF. As DNA, the CDR3 is TGTGCCAGTAGTTCCGCCGGGACAGGAATTCAGCCCCAGCATTTT.

The V gene is TRBV7-9, the J gene TRBJ1-6; 8 bases agree with TRBD1. V lost 4 bases to trimming and J lost 9 bases; unmatched junction nucleotides: 11. The CDR3 runs 16 residues. Germline V gives CDR1 SEHNR, CDR2 FQNEAQ (reference sequence). The CDR3 DNA sequence: TGTGCCAGCAGCTCGAAAGGACAGGGTCGGGGTTCACCCCTCCACTTT. The encoded protein is CASSSKGQGRGSPLHF.

CDR3 DNA: TGTGCCAGCAGCTTCGGAGATACGCAGTATTTT. It encodes CASSFGDTQYF. The chain is built from TRBV7-9 and TRBJ2-3; D remains unclear. V lost 3 bases and J lost 5, with 3 bases in between. The germline V gene has CDR1 SEHNR and CDR2 FQNEAQ (reference sequence). This CDR3 region has 11 residues.

The chain uses TRBV16 and TRBJ2-7; 9 nucleotides line up with TRBD2. Trimming at V came to 0 bases and at J to 6 bases, leaving 6 bases not matched to a gene. The CDR3 spans 15 residues. Germline V CDR1 and CDR2: KGHSY, FQNENV. This CDR3 reads CASSQSVVAGAEQYF. Written as DNA, the CDR3 is TGTGCCAGCAGCCAATCCGTGGTAGCGGGAGCCGAGCAGTACTTC. The full variable domain, completed using reference TRBV16 and TRBJ2-7, is GEEVAQTPKHLVRGEGQKAKLYCAPIKGHSYVFWYQQVLKNEFKFLISFQNENVFDETGMPKERFSAKCLPNSPCSLEIQATKLEDSAVYFCASSQSVVAGAEQYFGPGTRLTVT.

The chain employs TRBV15 and TRBJ2-1; possibly TRBD2 for D (6 bases). This CDR3 region has 15 residues. Germline CDR1 is LNHNV and CDR2 is YYDKDF (reference sequence). V shed 1 base and J shed 2 bases, with 9 bases lying between them. The CDR3 here is CATSRGGVPYNEQFF. In DNA form, the CDR3 reads TGTGCCACCAGCAGAGGGGGGGTCCCCTACAATGAGCAGTTCTTC.

This sequence joins TRBV28 and TRBJ1-4, with D unresolved. The CDR3 is 14 residues long. Per the germline V gene, CDR1 is MDHEN and CDR2 is SYDVKM. V was cut by 3 bases and J by 2 bases, with 7 bases left in between. CDR3 loop: CASSFWSTNEKLFF. CDR3 DNA: TGTGCCAGCAGTTTTTGGAGTACTAATGAAAAACTGTTTTTT.

The V gene is TRBV10-2, the J gene TRBJ1-4, with D hard to call. The CDR3 extends over 13 amino acids. Per the germline V gene, CDR1 is WSHSY and CDR2 is SAAADI. Trimming shortened V by 8 bases and J by 5 bases, and 12 bases separated the two germline ends. The CDR3 protein is CASGSSLNEKLFF. The DNA for the CDR3 is TGCGCCAGCGGGAGCAGCTTAAATGAAAAACTGTTTTTT.

The V gene is TRBV7-6, the J gene TRBJ1-1; perhaps TRBD1 as D (5 bases). The CDR3 loop spans 15 amino acids. Germline loops: CDR1 SGHVS, CDR2 FNYEAQ. Trimming removed 1 base at V and 4 bases at J, with 13 bases between. CDR3 DNA: TGTGCCAGCAGCTTAGTCGGGGGTGGCGGCACTGAAGCTTTCTTT. This translates into CASSLVGGGGTEAFF.

The chain carries TRBV7-3 and TRBJ1-5, with D tentatively TRBD1 (5 bases). The CDR3 runs 13 residues. In germline, CDR1 is SGHTA, CDR2 FQGTGA. Trimming shortened V by 2 bases and J by 7 bases, and 9 bases separated the two germline ends. The CDR3 reads CASSLFGGQPQHF. For the CDR3, the DNA is TGTGCCAGCAGCTTATTTGGGGGGCAGCCCCAGCATTTT.

The CDR3 bases are TGTGCCAGCAGCTTGAGGACGACAGAAGCTGAAAAACTGTTTTTT. This sequence encodes CASSLRTTEAEKLFF. V usage is TRBV5-5 and J usage is TRBJ1-4; the D gene is possibly TRBD1 (5 bases). V gave up 1 base and J gave up 7 bases, with 14 bases separating them. Germline V lookup: CDR1 SGHKS, CDR2 YYEKEE (reference sequence). The CDR3 runs to 15 residues.

The V and J genes are TRBV9 and TRBJ2-5; D is unclear. The V gene's germline CDR1 is SGDLS and CDR2 YYNGEE. The ends were cut back, 3 bases at V and 4 bases at J, with 16 bases in the middle. CDR3 length: 15 amino acids. The CDR3 DNA sequence: TGTGCCAGCAGCGCCACGGATGGGCTTGCAGAGACCCAGTACTTC. Translation: CASSATDGLAETQYF.

This clone was observed a few times. The chain combines TRBV7-2 with TRBJ2-7, with 11 bases identical to TRBD2. This CDR3 region has 15 residues. The trim removed 5 bases at V and 8 bases at J, leaving 11 bases unmatched. Looked up from germline, CDR1 is SGHTA and CDR2 is FQGNSA. CDR3 loop: CASSGRLAGTAKQYF. The CDR3 DNA is TGTGCCAGCAGCGGTCGACTAGCGGGAACCGCGAAGCAGTACTTC.

V gene TRBV18 combines with J gene TRBJ1-1, with D uncertain. The germline gives CDR1 KGHSH, CDR2 LQKENI. Trimming stripped 3 bases from V and 5 bases from J, with 7 bases between. The CDR3 contains 12 residues. The CDR3, as DNA: TGTGCCAGCTCACCTGAGAGGACTGAAGCTTTCTTT. Encoded protein: CASSPERTEAFF.

V gene TRBV7-9 combines with J gene TRBJ2-7; 7 positions match TRBD1. V lost 5 bases, J lost 6 bases, and 10 bases stayed unmatched. The CDR3 covers 14 residues. Germline V gives CDR1 SEHNR, CDR2 FQNEAQ (reference sequence). This chain's CDR3 is CASSHIDRESEQYF. In DNA form, the CDR3 reads TGTGCCAGCAGCCACATTGACAGGGAAAGCGAGCAGTACTTC.

The chain employs TRBV15 and TRBJ2-1; TRBD2 matches at 8 bases. V lost 3 bases, J lost 8 bases, and 12 bases stayed unmatched. The germline gives CDR1 LNHNV, CDR2 YYDKDF (reference sequence). The CDR3 is 16 residues long. The CDR3 coding sequence is TGTGCCACCAGCAGCGGTCGGAAGCGGGAGATAGATGAGCAGTTCTTC. Protein sequence: CATSSGRKREIDEQFF.

This clone was seen more than once but under ten times. The V gene is TRBV6-1, the J gene TRBJ2-5; TRBD2 matches 16 bases. In germline, CDR1 is MNHNS, CDR2 SASEGT. V gave up 3 bases and J gave up 5 bases; unmatched junction bases: 3. The length of the CDR3 is 16 residues. The CDR3 nucleotides read TGTGCCAGCAGTGACCCGGGACTAGCGGGAGGGGAGACCCAGTACTTC. This translates into CASSDPGLAGGETQYF.

The chain has TRBV28 and TRBJ1-1; a possible D gene is TRBD1 (5 bases). V shed 5 bases and J shed 5 bases, with 15 bases lying between them. Germline CDR1 reads MDHEN; CDR2 reads SYDVKM. The CDR3 runs to 14 residues. The CDR3 reads CASSLHRGLTEAFF. In DNA, the CDR3 is TGTGCCAGCAGTCTCCACCGGGGGTTGACTGAAGCTTTCTTT.